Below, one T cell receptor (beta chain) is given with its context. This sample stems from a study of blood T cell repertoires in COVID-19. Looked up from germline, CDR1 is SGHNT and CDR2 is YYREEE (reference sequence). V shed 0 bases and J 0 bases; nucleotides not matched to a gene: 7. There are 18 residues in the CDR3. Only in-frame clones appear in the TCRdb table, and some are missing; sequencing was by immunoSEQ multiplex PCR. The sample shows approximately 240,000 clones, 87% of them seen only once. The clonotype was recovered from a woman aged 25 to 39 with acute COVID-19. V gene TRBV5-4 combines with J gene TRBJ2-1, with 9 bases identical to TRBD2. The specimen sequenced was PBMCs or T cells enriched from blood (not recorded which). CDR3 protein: CASSLGVSGSASYNEQFF. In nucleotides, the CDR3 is TGTGCCAGCAGCTTGGGGGTTAGCGGGAGCGCCTCCTACAATGAGCAGTTCTTC.